The rows below give T cell receptor beta chains drawn from one sample of a study of blood T cell repertoires in COVID-19. Profiled with immunoSEQ multiplex PCR; TCRdb holds only in-frame clones, not every one. The sample lists over 95,000 clones; 80% to 90% were seen once. Sample: peripheral blood. These receptors were collected from a human donor with acute or convalescent COVID-19. The donor label of this sample is uncertain. CDR3s include the opening cysteine and the closing phenylalanine or tryptophan. D genes are given only for firm matches. Size is stated for part of the rows, as once, few or many counts, or as a class when the clone is expanded.

TRBJ1-3	TRBV10-3	.	TRBD1	TGTGCCATCAGCTCGGGACAGGGAAGCTCTGGAAACACCATATATTTT	CAISSGQGSSGNTIYF
TRBJ1-5	TRBV28	few	.	TGTGCCAGCAGTTTAACAGGGAACAATCAGCCCCAGCATTTT	CASSLTGNNQPQHF
TRBJ2-7	TRBV4-1	.	TRBD2	TGCGCCAGCAGCCAAGCGGTAGCGGGGGTTTACGAGCAGTACTTC	CASSQAVAGVYEQYF
TRBJ2-1	TRBV9	.	TRBD2	TGTGCCAGCAGCCCGACGTCCCCCAAGGTGGGGGGGGGCTACAATGAGCAGTTCTTC	CASSPTSPKVGGGYNEQFF
TRBJ2-7	TRBV11-2	.	.	TGTGCCAGCAGCTTAGGGGGGCAGCGGTACTTC	CASSLGGQRYF
TRBJ1-2	TRBV25-1	.	.	TGTGCCAGCAGTGAAGGGGGGGGCAGCATTCACTATGGCTACACCTTC	CASSEGGGSIHYGYTF
TRBJ1-1	TRBV5-4	.	TRBD1	TGTGCCAGCAGCTCCCAACAGGGGACTACTGAAGCTTTCTTT	CASSSQQGTTEAFF
TRBJ2-2	TRBV29-1	.	.	TGCAGCTCGAGAGTAGCACGCGGGGAGCTGTTTTTT	CSSRVARGELFF
TRBJ2-4	TRBV5-3	.	.	TGTGCCAGAAGCCCCACTCCGACTGTGTCCAAAAACATTCAGTACTTC	CARSPTPTVSKNIQYF
TRBJ2-1	TRBV4-2	.	.	TGTGCCAGCAGCCCCAGCGCTAGCTTCTACAATGAGCAGTTCTTC	CASSPSASFYNEQFF
TRBJ2-1	TRBV28	.	.	TGTGCCAGCAGGCCGGGGGGTCAGGGGATCTACAATGAGCAGTTCTTC	CASRPGGQGIYNEQFF
TRBJ1-1	TRBV29-1	once	.	TGCAGCGTTGGGGTCCGGAGGGAAGCTTTCTTT	CSVGVRREAFF
TRBJ1-6	TRBV4-1	.	.	TGCGCCAGCAGCCGGAAGGAGGGAAATAATTCACCCCTCCACTTT	CASSRKEGNNSPLHF
TRBJ2-5	TRBV6-5	.	TRBD2	TGTGCCAGCAGTTACTCGAAGGGACTACCAGAGACCCAGTACTTC	CASSYSKGLPETQYF
TRBJ2-5	TRBV29-1	.	.	TGCAGCGTCTGGAAAGCGGAATTAAATAAAGAGACCCAGTACTTC	CSVWKAELNKETQYF
TRBJ2-2	TRBV28	.	TRBD2	TGTGCCAGCAGTCCGCCTTCCGGCGGGAGTCCCGGGGAGCTGTTTTTT	CASSPPSGGSPGELFF
TRBJ2-7	TRBV5-5	.	TRBD1	TGTGCCAGCAGCCGGGACGGGACAGTTTACGAGCAGTACTTC	CASSRDGTVYEQYF
TRBJ1-1	TRBV28	.	.	TGTGCCAGCAGTTTCGGAGGGCTGAACACTGAAGCTTTCTTT	CASSFGGLNTEAFF
TRBJ2-7	TRBV24-1	once	TRBD1	TGTGCCACCAGTGAGTGGGACAGGGCAGTCTCCTACGAGCAGTACTTC	CATSEWDRAVSYEQYF
TRBJ1-1	TRBV6-2/TRBV6-3	.	TRBD1	TGTGCCAGCAGCTCCGGACAGGACGCCATGAACACTGAAGCTTTCTTT	CASSSGQDAMNTEAFF
TRBJ1-5	TRBV2	.	TRBD1	TGTGCCAGCAGAGCGACAGGGGCAGCGGGCAATCAGCCCCAGCATTTT	CASRATGAAGNQPQHF
TRBJ2-1	TRBV6-2/TRBV6-3	.	.	TGTGCCAGCAGTTACTCGGGGGGGCCCTACAATGAGCAGTTCTTC	CASSYSGGPYNEQFF
TRBJ1-2	TRBV5-1	.	.	TGCGCCAGCAGCCCTGACAGTTCATATGGCTACACCTTC	CASSPDSSYGYTF
TRBJ2-7	TRBV28	.	.	TGTGCCAGCCGGACGGCAGCCAGGGGCGAGCAGTACTTC	CASRTAARGEQYF
TRBJ2-5	TRBV6-4	.	TRBD1	TGTGCCAGCAGTGACGCCCCGGGACAGTCTAACGTAGGGACCCAGTACTTC	CASSDAPGQSNVGTQYF
TRBJ1-2	TRBV7-8	.	TRBD1	TGTGCCAGCAGCCGAGGACAGGGTGATGGCTACACCTTC	CASSRGQGDGYTF
TRBJ2-1	TRBV19	.	TRBD1	TGTGCCAGTAGTATCGGACAGGGATCCTACAATGAGCAGTTCTTC	CASSIGQGSYNEQFF
TRBJ2-6	TRBV4-2	.	.	TGTGCCAGCAGCCAAGAGTTGGTGGGGGCCTCTGGGGCCAACGTCCTGACTTTC	CASSQELVGASGANVLTF
TRBJ2-5	TRBV2	.	TRBD2	TGTGCCAGCAGTGAAGAAGCGGGAGGTTCAGAGACCCAGTACTTC	CASSEEAGGSETQYF
TRBJ2-1	TRBV5-1	.	TRBD1	TGCGCCAGCAGCCGAGCATTACAGGGGGGTAATCCCTACAATGAGCAGTTCTTC	CASSRALQGGNPYNEQFF
TRBJ2-5	TRBV15	.	TRBD1	TGTGCCACCAACGAACAGGGACAGCAAGAGACCCAGTACTTC	CATNEQGQQETQYF
TRBJ2-7	TRBV7-2	.	TRBD2	TGTGCCAGCAGCTCCGGGGGGAGGGAGTACGAGCAGTACTTC	CASSSGGREYEQYF